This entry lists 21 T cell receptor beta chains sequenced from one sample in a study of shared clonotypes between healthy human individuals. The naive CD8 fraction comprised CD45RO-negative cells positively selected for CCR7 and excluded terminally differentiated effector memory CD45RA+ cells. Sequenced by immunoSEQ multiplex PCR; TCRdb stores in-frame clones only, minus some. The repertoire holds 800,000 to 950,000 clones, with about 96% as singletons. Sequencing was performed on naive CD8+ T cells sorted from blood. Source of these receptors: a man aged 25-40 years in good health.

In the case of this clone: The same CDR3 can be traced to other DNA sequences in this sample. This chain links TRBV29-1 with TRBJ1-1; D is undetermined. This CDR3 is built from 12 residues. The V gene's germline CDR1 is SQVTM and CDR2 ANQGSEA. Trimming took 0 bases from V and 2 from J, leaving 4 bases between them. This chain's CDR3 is CSVEEANTEAFF. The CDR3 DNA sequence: TGCAGCGTTGAAGAAGCAAACACTGAAGCTTTCTTT.

For the CDR3, the DNA is TGTGCCAGCTCACCGCGACAGTTCTCTAGCACAGATACGCAGTATTTT. Its protein is CASSPRQFSSTDTQYF. The chain carries TRBV18 and TRBJ2-3, with D possibly TRBD1 on 5 matching bases. CDR1 KGHSH and CDR2 LQKENI come from the germline V gene. V was clipped by 3 bases and J by 0 bases, with 13 bases between them. CDR3 length: 16 amino acids.

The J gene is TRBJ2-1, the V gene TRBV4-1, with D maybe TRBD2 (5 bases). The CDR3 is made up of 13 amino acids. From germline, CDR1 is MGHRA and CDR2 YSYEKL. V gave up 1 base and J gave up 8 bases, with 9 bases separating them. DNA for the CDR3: TGCGCCAGCAGCCAAGGTTACGGGGATGAGCAGTTCTTC. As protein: CASSQGYGDEQFF.

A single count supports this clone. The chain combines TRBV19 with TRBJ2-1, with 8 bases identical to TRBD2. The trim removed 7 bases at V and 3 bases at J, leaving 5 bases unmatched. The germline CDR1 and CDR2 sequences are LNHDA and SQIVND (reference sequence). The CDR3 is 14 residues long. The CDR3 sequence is CASTQAGDYNEQFF. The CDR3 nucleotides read TGTGCCAGTACACAAGCGGGAGACTACAATGAGCAGTTCTTC.

Here the CDR3 reads CASSQGPGPHSYNEQFF. CDR3 DNA: TGCGCCAGCAGCCAGGGTCCAGGACCTCACTCCTACAATGAGCAGTTCTTC. V gene TRBV4-3 combines with J gene TRBJ2-1, with no clear D. Germline V gene data show CDR1 as LGHNA and CDR2 as YSLEER. V gave up 3 bases and J gave up 0 bases, with 15 bases separating them. The CDR3 contains 17 residues.

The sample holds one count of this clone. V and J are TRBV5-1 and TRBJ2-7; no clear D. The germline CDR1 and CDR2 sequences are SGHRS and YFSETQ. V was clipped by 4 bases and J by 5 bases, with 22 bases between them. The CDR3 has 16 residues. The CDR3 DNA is TGCGCCAGCAGCCCGGGTTTGTTCCCCCTCGAGGACGAGCAGTACTTC. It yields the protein CASSPGLFPLEDEQYF.

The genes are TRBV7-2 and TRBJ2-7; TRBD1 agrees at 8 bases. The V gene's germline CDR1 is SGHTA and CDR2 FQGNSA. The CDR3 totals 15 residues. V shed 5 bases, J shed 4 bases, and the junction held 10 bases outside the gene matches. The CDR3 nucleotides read TGTGCCAGCAGCGTTTTTACAGGGGGGAGTTACGAGCAGTACTTC. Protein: CASSVFTGGSYEQYF.

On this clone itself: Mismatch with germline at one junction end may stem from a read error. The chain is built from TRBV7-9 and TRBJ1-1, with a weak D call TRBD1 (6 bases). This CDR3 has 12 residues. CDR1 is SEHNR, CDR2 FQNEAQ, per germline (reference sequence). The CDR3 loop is CASSLATGEAFF. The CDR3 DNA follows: TGTGCCAGCAGCCTAGCGACAGGCGAAGCTTTCTTT.

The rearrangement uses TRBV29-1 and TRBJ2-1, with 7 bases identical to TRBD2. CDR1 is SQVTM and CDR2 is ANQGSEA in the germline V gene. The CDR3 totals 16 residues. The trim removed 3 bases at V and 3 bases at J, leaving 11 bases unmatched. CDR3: CSVDPPLAESYNEQFF. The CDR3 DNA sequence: TGCAGCGTTGATCCCCCCCTAGCGGAGAGCTACAATGAGCAGTTCTTC.

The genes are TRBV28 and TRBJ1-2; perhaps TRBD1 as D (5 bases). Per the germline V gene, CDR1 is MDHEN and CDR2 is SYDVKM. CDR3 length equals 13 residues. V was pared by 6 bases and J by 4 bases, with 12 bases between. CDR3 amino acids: CASSQGRIYGYTF. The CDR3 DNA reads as TGTGCCAGCAGCCAGGGCAGGATCTATGGCTACACCTTC.

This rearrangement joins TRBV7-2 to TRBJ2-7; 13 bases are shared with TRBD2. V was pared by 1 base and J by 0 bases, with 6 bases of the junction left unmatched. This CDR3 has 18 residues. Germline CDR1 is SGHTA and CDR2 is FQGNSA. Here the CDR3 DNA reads TGTGCCAGCAGCTTAGACAGCGGACTAGCGGGAGTCTCCTACGAGCAGTACTTC. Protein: CASSLDSGLAGVSYEQYF. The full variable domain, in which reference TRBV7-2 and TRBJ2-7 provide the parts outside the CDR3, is GAGVSQSPSNKVTEKGKDVELRCDPISGHTALYWYRQSLGQGLEFLIYFQGNSAPDKSGLPSDRFSAERTGGSVSTLTIQRTQQEDSAVYLCASSLDSGLAGVSYEQYFGPGTRLTVT.

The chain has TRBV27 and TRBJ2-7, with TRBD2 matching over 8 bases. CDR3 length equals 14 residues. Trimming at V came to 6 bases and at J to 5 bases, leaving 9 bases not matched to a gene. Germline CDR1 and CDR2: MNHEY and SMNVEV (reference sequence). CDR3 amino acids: CASSRAGVSNEQYF. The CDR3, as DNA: TGTGCCAGCAGCAGAGCGGGAGTGAGCAACGAGCAGTACTTC.

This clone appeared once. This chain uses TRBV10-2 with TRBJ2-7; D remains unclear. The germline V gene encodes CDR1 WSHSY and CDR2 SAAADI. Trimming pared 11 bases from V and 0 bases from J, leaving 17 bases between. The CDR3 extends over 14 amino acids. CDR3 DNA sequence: TGCGCCTCGTCCCGCTTGGACGGCTCCTACGAGCAGTACTTC. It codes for CASSRLDGSYEQYF.

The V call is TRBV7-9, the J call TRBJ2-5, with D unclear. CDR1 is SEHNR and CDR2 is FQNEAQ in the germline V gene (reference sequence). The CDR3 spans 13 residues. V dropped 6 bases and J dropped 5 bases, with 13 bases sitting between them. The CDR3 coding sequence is TGTGCCAGCAGACAACTTGAGAGGGAGACCCAGTACTTC. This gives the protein CASRQLERETQYF.

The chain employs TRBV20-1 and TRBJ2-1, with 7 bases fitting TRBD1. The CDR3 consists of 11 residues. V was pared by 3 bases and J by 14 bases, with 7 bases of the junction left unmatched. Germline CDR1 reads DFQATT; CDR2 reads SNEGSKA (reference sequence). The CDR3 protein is CSARKGAGEFF. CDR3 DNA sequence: TGCAGTGCTAGGAAGGGGGCAGGGGAGTTCTTC.

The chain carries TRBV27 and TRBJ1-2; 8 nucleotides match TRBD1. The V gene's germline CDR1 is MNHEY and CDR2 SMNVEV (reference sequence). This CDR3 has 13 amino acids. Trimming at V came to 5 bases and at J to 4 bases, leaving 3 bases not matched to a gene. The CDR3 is CASSGQGFYGYTF. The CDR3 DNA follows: TGTGCCAGCAGTGGACAGGGCTTCTATGGCTACACCTTC.

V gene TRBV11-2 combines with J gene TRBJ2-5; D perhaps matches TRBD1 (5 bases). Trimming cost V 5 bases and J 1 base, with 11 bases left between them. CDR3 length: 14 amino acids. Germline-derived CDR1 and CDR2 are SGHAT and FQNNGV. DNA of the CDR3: TGTGCCAGCAGCCCCGTTGACAGCCAAGAGACCCAGTACTTC. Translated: CASSPVDSQETQYF.

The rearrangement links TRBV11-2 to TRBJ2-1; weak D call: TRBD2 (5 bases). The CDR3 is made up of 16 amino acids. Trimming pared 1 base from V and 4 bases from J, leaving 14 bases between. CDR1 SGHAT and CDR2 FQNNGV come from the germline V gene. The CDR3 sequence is CASSLGPDPGYNEQFF. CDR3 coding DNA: TGTGCCAGCAGCTTAGGTCCGGATCCGGGGTACAATGAGCAGTTCTTC.

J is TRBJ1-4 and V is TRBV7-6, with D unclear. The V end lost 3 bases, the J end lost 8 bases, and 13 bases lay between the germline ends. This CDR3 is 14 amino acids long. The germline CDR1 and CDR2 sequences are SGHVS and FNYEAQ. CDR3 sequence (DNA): TGTGCCAGCAGCTTCCGAGTCGAGCGGGAAAAACTGTTTTTT. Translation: CASSFRVEREKLFF.

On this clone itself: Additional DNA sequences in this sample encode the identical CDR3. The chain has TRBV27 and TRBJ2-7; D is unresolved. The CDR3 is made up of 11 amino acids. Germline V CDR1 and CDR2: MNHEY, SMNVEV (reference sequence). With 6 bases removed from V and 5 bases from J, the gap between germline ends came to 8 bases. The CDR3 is CASRSPHEQYF. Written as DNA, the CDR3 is TGTGCCAGCAGAAGCCCCCACGAGCAGTACTTC.

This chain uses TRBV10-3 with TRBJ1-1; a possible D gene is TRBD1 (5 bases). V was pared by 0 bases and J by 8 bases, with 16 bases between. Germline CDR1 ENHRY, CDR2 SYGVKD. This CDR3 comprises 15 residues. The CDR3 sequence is CAISESPGKDREAFF. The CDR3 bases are TGTGCCATCAGTGAGTCTCCAGGGAAAGATAGGGAAGCTTTCTTT.